Below are 28 T cell receptor beta chains sequenced from a single sample in a study of cytomegalovirus exposure and HLA in healthy donors. The PCR had 60 Vbeta and 13 Jbeta primers. Clones were read by immunoSEQ multiplex PCR, and TCRdb kept only the in-frame ones, dropping some. The repertoire holds under 150,000 clones, with roughly three quarters as singletons. Sequencing was carried out using PBMCs. Every receptor here comes from a middle-aged woman in good health and CMV-seropositive.

The chain joins TRBV18 to TRBJ2-7; 12 bases match TRBD2. The CDR3 spans 15 residues. The germline V gene encodes CDR1 KGHSH and CDR2 LQKENI. J gave up 6 bases and V 2 bases, and 5 bases lay outside the gene matches. CDR3 DNA: TGTGCCAGCTCACCAACGACTAGCGGGGGTGTCGAGCAGTACTTC. It encodes CASSPTTSGGVEQYF. Combining the CDR3 with reference TRBV18 and TRBJ2-7 gives the whole variable domain NAGVMQNPRHLVRRRGQEARLRCSPMKGHSHVYWYRQLPEEGLKFMVYLQKENIIDESGMPKERFSAEFPKEGPSILRIQQVVRGDSAAYFCASSPTTSGGVEQYFGPGTRLTVT.

This clone came up once. Other DNA sequences of this sample code for an identical CDR3. The chain employs TRBV28 and TRBJ1-5; TRBD1 matches 9 bases. This CDR3 contains 15 residues. The junction had 8 bases not matched to a gene; V was cut back by 6 bases and J by 5 bases. CDR1 and CDR2 (germline): MDHEN, SYDVKM. The CDR3 region has the DNA TGTGCCAGCAGCGCGGACAGGGGACGGCATCAGCCCCAGCATTTT. It translates to CASSADRGRHQPQHF.

The CDR3 DNA sequence: TGTGCCAGCAGCTTAGCGATGATAGTGGTGAAGGAGACCCAGTACTTC. Encoded protein: CASSLAMIVVKETQYF. The rearrangement uses TRBV7-9 and TRBJ2-5; D is undetermined. Trimming pared 0 bases from V and 5 bases from J, leaving 16 bases between. Looked up from germline, CDR1 is SEHNR and CDR2 is FQNEAQ (reference sequence). This CDR3 contains 16 residues.

This clone was seen a single time. This chain joins TRBV5-5 and TRBJ1-5; tentatively, D is TRBD1 (6 bases). Germline assignment: CDR1 SGHKS and CDR2 YYEKEE (reference sequence). V lost 4 bases, J lost 2 bases, and 16 bases lay in between. This CDR3 contains 16 residues. The CDR3 loop reads CASSRTQGQGNQPQHF. DNA for the CDR3: TGTGCCAGCAGCCGGACACAGGGCCAGGGCAATCAGCCCCAGCATTTT.

This sequence joins TRBV5-1 and TRBJ1-1; TRBD1 might be the D (5 bases). Trimming left V 6 bases short and J 1 base short, with 10 bases between. Germline-derived CDR1 and CDR2 are SGHRS and YFSETQ. The CDR3 spans 13 residues. CDR3 amino acids: CASMRGGNTEAFF. The CDR3 DNA reads TGCGCCAGCATGCGGGGGGGGAACACTGAAGCTTTCTTT.

This clone was seen just once. The rearrangement uses TRBV7-2 and TRBJ1-6, with a weak D call TRBD1 (6 bases). Germline-derived CDR1 and CDR2 are SGHTA and FQGNSA. V shed 1 base and J shed 6 bases, with 16 bases lying between them. This CDR3 contains 17 residues. The CDR3 reads CASSLVVRGTSNSPLHF. Written as DNA, the CDR3 is TGTGCCAGCAGCTTAGTAGTCAGGGGTACTAGTAATTCACCCCTCCACTTT.

V and J are TRBV2 and TRBJ2-2; 8 positions agree with TRBD2. CDR3 size: 16 residues. Germline CDR1 reads SNHLY; CDR2 reads FYNNEI. Trimming removed 5 bases from V and 1 base from J; junction bases left unmatched: 6. The CDR3 DNA sequence: TGTGCCAGCAGTTCGCGACTAGCGCAGAACACCGGGGAGCTGTTTTTT. It translates to CASSSRLAQNTGELFF.

The gene calls are TRBV2 and TRBJ2-3, with D perhaps matching TRBD1 (5 bases). Germline CDR1 reads SNHLY; CDR2 reads FYNNEI. Trimming took 7 bases from V and 3 from J, leaving 8 bases between them. The CDR3 consists of 12 residues. Written as DNA, the CDR3 is TGTGCCAGCAACAAGGGGACAGATACGCAGTATTTT. Translated, it gives CASNKGTDTQYF.

The chain employs TRBV7-9 and TRBJ1-4; D is undetermined. The V end lost 1 base, the J end lost 8 bases, and 11 bases lay between the germline ends. The CDR3 is 14 amino acids. The germline V gene has CDR1 SEHNR and CDR2 FQNEAQ (reference sequence). Here the CDR3 reads CASSLEERSEKLFF. In DNA, the CDR3 is TGTGCCAGCAGCTTAGAGGAGAGATCCGAAAAACTGTTTTTT.

To note about this clone: An end of the junction differs from the germline gene, which may be a read error. This sequence joins TRBV6-1 and TRBJ2-7; tentative D call: TRBD1 (5 bases). The CDR3 has 14 residues. The germline V gene encodes CDR1 MNHNS and CDR2 SASEGT. This CDR3 reads CASSFEGVTYVQYF. The CDR3 nucleotides are TGTGCCAGCAGTTTCGAAGGGGTCACCTACGTGCAGTACTTC.

The chain recombines TRBV6-5 with TRBJ2-5; TRBD2 is a possible D gene (6 bases). Germline CDR1 reads MNHEY; CDR2 reads SVGAGI. This CDR3 is 16 amino acids long. The germline V and J ends were trimmed by 2 bases and 5 bases, with 18 bases remaining between them. CDR3 nucleotide sequence: TGTGCCAGCAGTTACGGCGTGATAGCACGGGAGGAGACCCAGTACTTC. Protein: CASSYGVIAREETQYF.

DNA of the CDR3: TGCGCCAGTCAACATGGGAACACTGAAGCTTTCTTT. It specifies CASQHGNTEAFF. V is TRBV10-2 and J is TRBJ1-1; D gene unclear. Trimming left V 9 bases short and J 1 base short, with 9 bases between. The CDR3 consists of 12 residues. CDR1 and CDR2 from the germline V gene are WSHSY and SAAADI.

This chain joins TRBV6-5 and TRBJ1-2, with a tentative D call TRBD1 (6 bases). V was shortened by 2 bases and J by 1 base, with 11 bases between the two germline ends. Germline loops: CDR1 MNHEY, CDR2 SVGAGI. The CDR3 loop spans 15 amino acids. The CDR3 DNA sequence: TGTGCCAGCAGTTACGGGACACGCGGTAACTATGGCTACACCTTC. Its protein product is CASSYGTRGNYGYTF.

The rearrangement joins TRBV5-1 to TRBJ1-5; TRBD1 aligns across 7 bases. J was trimmed by 0 bases and V by 1 base; bases with no gene match: 4. The germline V gene encodes CDR1 SGHRS and CDR2 YFSETQ. The CDR3 consists of 16 residues. CDR3 residues: CASSLTTGDSNQPQHF. The DNA for the CDR3 is TGCGCCAGCAGCTTGACAACAGGGGATAGCAATCAGCCCCAGCATTTT.

On this clone: Other DNA sequences of this sample code for an identical CDR3. J is TRBJ1-1 and V is TRBV6-1; perhaps TRBD1 as D (6 bases). The CDR3 is 13 amino acids. CDR1 is MNHNS and CDR2 is SASEGT in the germline V gene. V gave up 4 bases and J gave up 1 base, with 7 bases separating them. Here the CDR3 reads CASSGRGNTEAFF. The DNA for the CDR3 is TGTGCCAGCAGTGGCAGGGGGAACACTGAAGCTTTCTTT.

The V gene is TRBV6-5, the J gene TRBJ2-7; 7 bases are shared with TRBD2. With V trimmed by 0 bases and J by 8 bases, 10 bases remained unmatched. The germline gives CDR1 MNHEY, CDR2 SVGAGI. The CDR3 is made up of 15 amino acids. CDR3 loop: CASSYSAGTPLKQYF. The CDR3 DNA follows: TGTGCCAGCAGTTACTCAGCGGGAACCCCTCTTAAGCAGTACTTC.

This chain links TRBV19 with TRBJ1-5; no clear D. Per the germline V gene, CDR1 is LNHDA and CDR2 is SQIVND (reference sequence). The V end lost 4 bases, the J end lost 7 bases, and 8 bases lay between the germline ends. The CDR3 contains 12 residues. The CDR3 loop reads CASSTLGQPQHF. As DNA, the CDR3 is TGTGCCAGTAGTACCCTGGGCCAGCCCCAGCATTTT.

The chain has TRBV18 and TRBJ1-1; maybe TRBD1 (5 bases). Trimming stripped 4 bases from V and 2 bases from J, with 8 bases between. This CDR3 has 13 residues. Germline loops: CDR1 KGHSH, CDR2 LQKENI. CDR3 residues: CASSLRTNTEAFF. The CDR3 DNA is TGTGCCAGCTCACTTAGGACAAACACTGAAGCTTTCTTT.

The CDR3 spells CASRPGYNQPQHF. CDR3 DNA: TGTGCCAGCCGCCCCGGGTACAATCAGCCCCAGCATTTT. The chain combines TRBV6-5 with TRBJ1-5; D remains ambiguous. Germline V gene sequence: CDR1 MNHEY, CDR2 SVGAGI. Trimming took 8 bases from V and 3 from J, leaving 11 bases between them. The CDR3 sequence is 13 residues long.

This clone was seen just once. The V gene is TRBV5-1, the J gene TRBJ2-1; 10 positions match TRBD2. Germline trimming cut 6 bases from V and 0 bases from J; bases unmatched to any gene: 9. Germline V lookup: CDR1 SGHRS, CDR2 YFSETQ. The CDR3 loop spans 17 amino acids. CDR3 residues: CASKGERGGDSYNEQFF. Written as DNA, the CDR3 is TGCGCCAGCAAAGGGGAGCGGGGGGGAGACTCCTACAATGAGCAGTTCTTC. Filled out from reference TRBV5-1 and TRBJ2-1, the complete variable domain reads KAGVTQTPRYLIKTRGQQVTLSCSPISGHRSVSWYQQTPGQGLQFLFEYFSETQRNKGNFPGRFSGRQFSNSRSEMNVSTLELGDSALYLCASKGERGGDSYNEQFFGPGTRLTVL.

The J gene is TRBJ2-7, the V gene TRBV6-1; 7 bases map to TRBD1. Germline CDR1 MNHNS, CDR2 SASEGT. The CDR3 loop spans 15 amino acids. Trimming removed 6 bases from V and 0 bases from J; junction bases left unmatched: 8. CDR3 bases: TGTGCCAGCAGGCGGACAGGCCTAAGCTCCTACGAGCAGTACTTC. Translating gives CASRRTGLSSYEQYF.

The V and J genes are TRBV5-1 and TRBJ1-1, with 7 bases aligning to TRBD1. CDR3 length: 16 residues. J was trimmed by 0 bases and V by 0 bases; bases with no gene match: 5. Germline assignment: CDR1 SGHRS and CDR2 YFSETQ. In nucleotides, the CDR3 is TGCGCCAGCAGCTTGGTCCCACAGGGGTTGAACACTGAAGCTTTCTTT. Amino acids: CASSLVPQGLNTEAFF. Filled out from reference TRBV5-1 and TRBJ1-1, the complete variable domain reads KAGVTQTPRYLIKTRGQQVTLSCSPISGHRSVSWYQQTPGQGLQFLFEYFSETQRNKGNFPGRFSGRQFSNSRSEMNVSTLELGDSALYLCASSLVPQGLNTEAFFGQGTRLTVV.

The CDR3 DNA reads as TGTGCCACCAGCAGAGAGAGGGGGGGTGGTGAAAAACTGTTTTTT. Its translation is CATSRERGGGEKLFF. This chain uses TRBV15 with TRBJ1-4; maybe TRBD1 (6 bases). V lost 0 bases and J lost 7, with 12 bases in between. The length of the CDR3 is 15 residues. In germline, CDR1 is LNHNV, CDR2 YYDKDF (reference sequence).

A note on this clone: An end of the junction differs from the germline gene, which may be a read error. This chain uses TRBV28 with TRBJ1-4; a possible D gene is TRBD1 (6 bases). The CDR3 covers 16 residues. CDR1 and CDR2 from the germline V gene are MDHEN and SYDVKM. CDR3 in DNA: TGTGCCAGCAGTCCTACCCCCGGGACAACAAATGAAAAACTGTTTTTT. Amino acids: CASSPTPGTTNEKLFF.

This chain joins TRBV6-1 and TRBJ2-5; D possibly corresponds to TRBD1 (6 bases). V lost 2 bases, J lost 7 bases, and 11 bases lay in between. This CDR3 spans 13 amino acids. Per the germline V gene, CDR1 is MNHNS and CDR2 is SASEGT. The CDR3 protein is CASSELQGGTQYF. CDR3 coding DNA: TGTGCCAGCAGTGAACTACAGGGCGGGACCCAGTACTTC.

This clone was detected once. This rearrangement joins TRBV19 to TRBJ2-1, with 9 bases fitting TRBD1. The CDR3 consists of 14 residues. The trim removed 5 bases at V and 8 bases at J, leaving 7 bases unmatched. CDR1 and CDR2 (germline): LNHDA, SQIVND (reference sequence). For the CDR3, the DNA is TGTGCCAGTAGTCCCGGGACAGGGAGCGATGAGCAGTTCTTC. This codes for CASSPGTGSDEQFF. The whole variable domain, remainder taken from reference TRBV19 and TRBJ2-1, is DGGITQSPKYLFRKEGQNVTLSCEQNLNHDAMYWYRQDPGQGLRLIYYSQIVNDFQKGDIAEGYSVSREKKESFPLTVTSAQKNPTAFYLCASSPGTGSDEQFFGPGTRLTVL.

CDR3 nucleotide sequence: TGTGCCAGCAGCTTAAGCTCACCCTTCCAGCGGGGGGGCCATGAGCAGTTCTTC. Protein sequence: CASSLSSPFQRGGHEQFF. The chain is built from TRBV7-3 and TRBJ2-1; 10 bases map to TRBD2. V was pared by 1 base and J by 8 bases, with 14 bases of the junction left unmatched. The CDR3 has 18 residues. Germline V gives CDR1 SGHTA, CDR2 FQGTGA.

CDR3: CASRSGGVVYEQYF. The CDR3 nucleotides are TGTGCCAGCAGGAGCGGGGGTGTAGTCTACGAGCAGTACTTC. The V and J genes are TRBV6-1 and TRBJ2-7; TRBD2 agrees at 8 bases. The V gene end was trimmed by 6 bases and the J gene end by 3 bases; junction bases not matched to a gene: 7. CDR1 is MNHNS, CDR2 SASEGT, per germline. This CDR3 region has 14 residues.